This TCR beta chain was sequenced for a study of blood T cell repertoires in COVID-19. About the study: PBMCs, B-cell-depleted T cells, or T cells were the source of the cDNA or gDNA that made up the material.

As processed by the authors: By means of reference gene primer amplification, nucleated cell counts were estimated. Clones were read by immunoSEQ multiplex PCR, and TCRdb kept only the in-frame ones, dropping some. V, J and clone size reflect that table, while D and trimming were determined from the DNA. The data hold about 190,000 clones, with approximately 85% observed a single time. The CDR3 is made up of 14 amino acids. The V gene's germline CDR1 is SGHRS and CDR2 YFSETQ. V shed 4 bases and J 5 bases; nucleotides not matched to a gene: 2. Living in 24 US areas, the participants were between roughly 18 and 95 years of age.

V gene TRBV5-1 combines with J gene TRBJ2-2; 10 bases are a match to TRBD1. Source material: PBMCs or T cells enriched from blood (not recorded which). This TCR came from a man between 40 and 49 years old with acute COVID-19. The CDR3 DNA sequence: TGCGCCAGCAGCACGGGACAGGGGACCGGGGAGCTGTTTTTT. This encodes CASSTGQGTGELFF.